This is a list of T cell receptor beta chains from one sample in a study of T cell changes during pregnancy in multiple sclerosis. Assay: immunoSEQ multiplex PCR; the TCRdb copy retains only in-frame clones and omits some. The sample consists of about 49,000 clones, approximately 94% of them appearing once. The sample here was CD8+ T cells from peripheral blood mononuclear cells, taken before pregnancy. These TCRs come from a female donor with multiple sclerosis, enrolled in a pregnancy study. Both conserved end residues are part of each CDR3. Fields, in order: clone size, D gene, V gene, J gene, CDR3 DNA, CDR3 protein. The D gene is left open where the match is weak. Only some rows state a clone size, as once, few, many or a class for expanded clones.

.	TRBD1	TRBV7-9	TRBJ2-3	TGTGCCAGCAGCGGAAAGGGGACAGGGGGCCCAGATACGCAGTATTTT	CASSGKGTGGPDTQYF
.	TRBD2	TRBV27	TRBJ2-1	TGTGCCAGCCACCGGGAGGGCCGCAATGAGCAGTTCTTC	CASHREGRNEQFF
.	.	TRBV6-1	TRBJ2-1	TGTGCCAGCAGTGAAAACATTCGGACTCCGCGGAATGAGCAGTTCTTC	CASSENIRTPRNEQFF
.	.	TRBV6-5	TRBJ1-1	TGTGCCAGCAGTGCTACACAGGGAGAGAACACTGAAGCTTTCTTT	CASSATQGENTEAFF
.	.	TRBV7-2	TRBJ2-7	TGTGCCAGCAGCTTAGTGGGGGGAACCTACGAGCAGTACTTC	CASSLVGGTYEQYF
once	TRBD1	TRBV18	TRBJ2-7	TGTGCCAGCTCACCTAGGGAGGGACAGGGGGCCTACGAGCAGTACTTC	CASSPREGQGAYEQYF
.	TRBD2	TRBV30	TRBJ2-1	TGTGCCTGGAGGACTAGCGGCTACAATGAGCAGTTCTTC	CAWRTSGYNEQFF
.	TRBD1	TRBV7-8	TRBJ1-5	TGTGCCAGCAGCTCGGACAGGGGGCTGGATCAGCCCCAGCATTTT	CASSSDRGLDQPQHF
.	.	TRBV28	TRBJ2-5	TGTGCCAGCAGTTCCAGGCGCCTCCAAGAGACCCAGTACTTC	CASSSRRLQETQYF
.	.	TRBV5-1	TRBJ2-7	TGCGCCAGCGGGGCGGATAGCTCCTACGAGCAGTACTTC	CASGADSSYEQYF
.	.	TRBV29-1	TRBJ1-2	TGCAGCGTTGCAGACTATGGCTACACCTTC	CSVADYGYTF
.	TRBD1	TRBV25-1	TRBJ1-1	TGTGCCAGCAGTGCCGGCGCCGGGACAGGGTTGAACACTGAAGCTTTCTTT	CASSAGAGTGLNTEAFF
.	TRBD1	TRBV5-6	TRBJ2-7	TGTGCCAGCAGCTTGCGGGGACAGGGGTCGAGCTACGAGCAGTACTTC	CASSLRGQGSSYEQYF
.	TRBD2	TRBV7-8	TRBJ2-1	TGTGCCAGCAGCTCGGGACTAGCGGGAACCTACAATGAGCAGTTCTTC	CASSSGLAGTYNEQFF
.	TRBD2	TRBV30	TRBJ2-3	TGTGCCTGGAGTCGATCAGGACTAGCGGGAGTGTGGGATACGCAGTATTTT	CAWSRSGLAGVWDTQYF
.	.	TRBV27	TRBJ2-2	TGTGCCAGCAGTTTACAAGCCCACGCGAACACCGGGGAGCTGTTTTTT	CASSLQAHANTGELFF
.	TRBD1	TRBV7-9	TRBJ2-7	TGTGCCAGCAGCTTAGAGGGACAGGTCACCTACGAGCAGTACTTC	CASSLEGQVTYEQYF
once	.	TRBV30	TRBJ1-1	TGTGCCTGGAGTGTTCACGCAGGAACTGAAGCTTTCTTT	CAWSVHAGTEAFF
.	TRBD1	TRBV11-2	TRBJ2-1	TGTGCCAGCAGCCCGGGACAGGGGTCCCACAATGAGCAGTTCTTC	CASSPGQGSHNEQFF
.	.	TRBV4-1	TRBJ1-5	TGCGCCAGCAGCCCGCCCGCGAGCAATCAGCCCCAGCATTTT	CASSPPASNQPQHF
.	TRBD1	TRBV27	TRBJ1-4	TGTGCCAGCAGTATTTCCCCCGCCACAGGGGCGGGTAAAAAACTGTTTTTT	CASSISPATGAGKKLFF
.	.	TRBV6-5	TRBJ1-2	TGTGCCAGCAGTTACGGGGCAGGAAGCTATGGCTACACCTTC	CASSYGAGSYGYTF
.	TRBD1	TRBV27	TRBJ1-2	TGTGCCAGCAGTTTATCGGGGACAGGAAACTATGGCTACACCTTC	CASSLSGTGNYGYTF
.	TRBD1	TRBV27	TRBJ2-1	TGTGCCAGCAGAGTGGACAGGGGGTCCTTAAATGGCAATGAGCAGTTCTTC	CASRVDRGSLNGNEQFF
.	.	TRBV5-6	TRBJ1-1	TGTGCCAGCAGCTACGGGACTGGAAACACTGAAGCTTTCTTT	CASSYGTGNTEAFF
.	TRBD2	TRBV4-1	TRBJ2-5	TGCGCCAGCAGCCAAGACCCTCTAGCGGGAGGGCCGGGAGAGACCCAGTACTTC	CASSQDPLAGGPGETQYF
.	TRBD1	TRBV5-6	TRBJ2-7	TGTGCCAGCAGCCCTCGGGACAGAACCTACGAGCAGTACTTC	CASSPRDRTYEQYF
.	.	TRBV7-6	TRBJ2-5	TGTGCCAGCAGCTTACGTATTCAGGGTTATCGGGAGACCCAGTACTTC	CASSLRIQGYRETQYF
.	TRBD2	TRBV6-4	TRBJ2-1	TGTGCCACAGGTTCCCCGTCTAGCGGGATCTTGAATGAGCAGTTCTTC	CATGSPSSGILNEQFF
once	.	TRBV14	TRBJ2-2	TGTGCCAGCAGCCCACAGGGCGGGGAGCTGTTTTTT	CASSPQGGELFF
once	.	TRBV11-3	TRBJ2-7	TGTGCCAGCAGCTCAGGGGGGTCCGACGAGCAGTACTTC	CASSSGGSDEQYF
.	.	TRBV7-3	TRBJ2-1	TGTGCCAGCAGCTTAGCGGACTCTGACAATGAGCAGTTCTTC	CASSLADSDNEQFF
.	TRBD2	TRBV19	TRBJ2-7	TGTGCCAGTAGTATGGGGGCTAGCGGGTACGAGCAGTACTTC	CASSMGASGYEQYF
.	TRBD2	TRBV27	TRBJ2-7	TGTGCCAGCAAAATGACTAGCGGCTCCTACGAGCAGTACTTC	CASKMTSGSYEQYF
.	.	TRBV28	TRBJ2-3	TGTGCCAGCAGTTTCGCCAGGGGGGATGATACGCAGTATTTT	CASSFARGDDTQYF
.	TRBD2	TRBV6-6	TRBJ2-1	TGTGCCAGCAGTAGACTTATTAGCGGGACGGACAATGAGCAGTTCTTC	CASSRLISGTDNEQFF
.	TRBD1	TRBV28	TRBJ1-1	TGTGCCAGCAGTTCTTATTCAGGGGGCAGTGAAGCTTTCTTT	CASSSYSGGSEAFF
.	.	TRBV5-3	TRBJ2-5	TGTGCCAGAAGCACAACCGCCCAAACAGGATTAAGAGAGACCCAGTACTTC	CARSTTAQTGLRETQYF
.	TRBD1	TRBV13	TRBJ1-5	TGTGCCAGCAGCTTCCGACAGGGTGGCCAGCCCCAGCATTTT	CASSFRQGGQPQHF
.	TRBD2	TRBV11-2	TRBJ2-5	TGTGCCAGCAGCCCCCAAACGGGGGGGAGTGGTGAGACCCAGTACTTC	CASSPQTGGSGETQYF
.	.	TRBV2	TRBJ2-1	TGTGCCAGCAAGGGGTCCTACAATGAGCAGTTCTTC	CASKGSYNEQFF
.	.	TRBV7-9	TRBJ2-3	TGTGCCAGCAGCCCGAGGTCAGGGGAGAAACCCACAGATACGCAGTATTTT	CASSPRSGEKPTDTQYF
once	TRBD1	TRBV27	TRBJ2-1	TGTGCCAGCAGTTTTGGTGGGACAGGTAACAATGAGCAGTTCTTC	CASSFGGTGNNEQFF
.	TRBD1	TRBV9	TRBJ1-5	TGTGCCAGCAGCGGGACAGGGGTCAATCAGCCCCAGCATTTT	CASSGTGVNQPQHF
.	.	TRBV27	TRBJ2-2	TGTGCCAGCAGCCCTTCCGGGACACCCAGGGAGCTGTTTTTT	CASSPSGTPRELFF
.	.	TRBV5-6	TRBJ2-3	TGTGCCAGCAGCACCGGGACATCAAGCACAGATACGCAGTATTTT	CASSTGTSSTDTQYF
.	TRBD2	TRBV5-4	TRBJ2-1	TGTGCCAGCAGCTTGGGGACTAGCGGGCCCCGCTCCTACAATGAGCAGTTCTTC	CASSLGTSGPRSYNEQFF
.	TRBD2	TRBV7-9	TRBJ2-6	TGTGCCAGCAACCCACCGGGAGGGGAATCCGGGGCCAACGTCCTGACTTTC	CASNPPGGESGANVLTF
.	.	TRBV27	TRBJ2-7	TGTGCCAGCAGCCAGGCCGGGATCCTGGGCTCCTACGAGCAGTACTTC	CASSQAGILGSYEQYF
once	.	TRBV23-1	TRBJ2-4	TGCGCCAGCAGTCAAAGAACCCAGGGAAAACTAGCCAAAAACATTCAGTACTTC	CASSQRTQGKLAKNIQYF
.	.	TRBV27	TRBJ1-3	TGTGCCAGCAGTTTATCGAAAGGGGGTGGAAACACCATATATTTT	CASSLSKGGGNTIYF
.	TRBD1	TRBV30	TRBJ1-5	TGTGCCTGGAAACCCCAGACAGGGCACAATCAGCCCCAGCATTTT	CAWKPQTGHNQPQHF
.	TRBD1	TRBV5-6	TRBJ2-1	TGTGCCAGCAGCTTCTGGACAGGGGGCCGGTCCTACAATGAGCAGTTCTTC	CASSFWTGGRSYNEQFF